The 14 T cell receptor beta chains below were found in one sample sequenced in a study of shared clonotypes between healthy human individuals. Libraries were prepared by immunoSEQ multiplex PCR; TCRdb keeps only in-frame clonotypes and omits some of them. The data hold 1.5 million to 2.5 million clones, with about 95% observed a single time. The naive CD8 fraction comprised CD45RO-negative cells positively selected for CCR7 and excluded terminally differentiated effector memory CD45RA+ cells. Sequencing used naive CD8+ T cells sorted from blood. Receptors were obtained from a man between 18 and 35 years old in good health.

The chain is built from TRBV9 and TRBJ2-3; D is possibly TRBD1 (6 bases). V shed 4 bases and J shed 1 base, with 16 bases lying between them. CDR1 and CDR2 (germline): SGDLS, YYNGEE. CDR3 size: 16 residues. This CDR3 is CASSPEGGYGTDTQYF. For the CDR3, the DNA is TGTGCCAGCAGCCCGGAAGGGGGATATGGCACAGATACGCAGTATTTT.

The chain carries TRBV11-2 and TRBJ2-2; D gene ambiguous. Germline values: CDR1 SGHAT, CDR2 FQNNGV. Trimming pared 2 bases from V and 0 bases from J, leaving 16 bases between. This CDR3 comprises 18 residues. The CDR3 nucleotides read TGTGCCAGCAGCTTAAACCCTTTTGTGGGGACGAACACCGGGGAGCTGTTTTTT. The encoded protein is CASSLNPFVGTNTGELFF. Filled out from reference TRBV11-2 and TRBJ2-2, the complete variable domain reads EAGVAQSPRYKIIEKRQSVAFWCNPISGHATLYWYQQILGQGPKLLIQFQNNGVVDDSQLPKDRFSAERLKGVDSTLKIQPAKLEDSAVYLCASSLNPFVGTNTGELFFGEGSRLTVL.

This chain joins TRBV6-6 and TRBJ1-1, with D possibly being TRBD1 (5 bases). Germline V gene data show CDR1 as MNHNY and CDR2 as SVGAGI (reference sequence). V lost 5 bases to trimming and J lost 0 bases, with 10 bases between them. This CDR3 has 14 residues. The CDR3: CASSMTVMNTEAFF. CDR3 DNA: TGTGCCAGCAGTATGACAGTCATGAACACTGAAGCTTTCTTT.

J is TRBJ2-7 and V is TRBV4-3; 12 bases fit TRBD1. CDR1 is LGHNA and CDR2 is YSLEER in the germline V gene. This CDR3 has 19 residues. The trim removed 4 bases at V and 3 bases at J, leaving 16 bases unmatched. CDR3 bases: TGCGCCAGCAGCCCCGCCGCGACTTCCGGGACAGGGGGCGTCTACGAGCAGTACTTC. It encodes CASSPAATSGTGGVYEQYF.

On this clone itself: The same CDR3 is also encoded by other DNA sequences in this sample. This chain joins TRBV6-5 and TRBJ2-7; TRBD1 matches at 7 bases. The J segment lost 0 bases and the V segment lost 0 bases, leaving 2 bases of the junction unmatched. The CDR3 length is 15 residues. In germline, CDR1 is MNHEY, CDR2 SVGAGI. CDR3 amino acids: CASSYSAGGSYEQYF. For the CDR3, the DNA is TGTGCCAGCAGTTACTCGGCAGGGGGCTCCTACGAGCAGTACTTC.

With respect to this clone: The sample holds other DNA sequences that translate to the same CDR3. V gene TRBV30 combines with J gene TRBJ1-1; tentatively, D is TRBD1 (5 bases). V was cut by 2 bases and J by 8 bases, with 9 bases left in between. The CDR3 is 11 amino acids. Germline V CDR1 and CDR2: GTSNPN, SVGIG (reference sequence). The CDR3 DNA follows: TGTGCCTGGAGTCCCGGGGCGGAAGCTTTCTTT. It is translated as CAWSPGAEAFF.

The chain has TRBV2 and TRBJ1-2; no firm D call. The CDR3 is 14 amino acids. Trimming took 1 base from V and 4 from J, leaving 10 bases between them. The germline gives CDR1 SNHLY, CDR2 FYNNEI. Here the CDR3 reads CASSEGGLSYGYTF. CDR3 bases: TGTGCCAGCAGTGAAGGAGGGCTGAGCTATGGCTACACCTTC.

V is TRBV23-1 and J is TRBJ1-2, with 7 bases aligning to TRBD1. TRBV23-1 is treated as an ORF (open reading frame) with a function not yet certain. The CDR3 consists of 18 residues. Trimming removed 3 bases from V and 3 bases from J; junction bases left unmatched: 16. Written as DNA, the CDR3 is TGCGCCAGCAGTCAGCGAGTTTCCGGGACAGCCAAGGACTATGGCTACACCTTC. Its protein is CASSQRVSGTAKDYGYTF.

This clone was detected only a few times. The chain has TRBV15 and TRBJ1-5, with 7 bases identical to TRBD1. Trimming removed 5 bases from V and 1 base from J; junction bases left unmatched: 8. Looked up from germline, CDR1 is LNHNV and CDR2 is YYDKDF (reference sequence). The CDR3 spans 16 residues. CDR3: CATSQWDSLSNQPQHF. The CDR3 DNA is TGTGCCACCAGCCAATGGGACAGCCTCAGCAATCAGCCCCAGCATTTT.

Points on this clone: Mismatch with germline at one junction end may stem from a read error. The chain combines TRBV28 with TRBJ2-7; unclear D gene. Germline-derived CDR1 and CDR2 are MDHEN and SYDVKM. The CDR3 has 12 residues. The CDR3 DNA is TGTGCCAGCAGTTTGAGGACCGGACCCAAAGACTTC. Amino acids: CASSLRTGPKDF.

This CDR3 is CASRSGTGSWNTEAFF. CDR3 nucleotide sequence: TGTGCCAGCAGATCCGGGACAGGGTCGTGGAACACTGAAGCTTTCTTT. V is TRBV7-9 and J is TRBJ1-1; 9 nucleotides agree with TRBD1. This CDR3 comprises 16 residues. V lost 6 bases to trimming and J lost 1 base; unmatched junction nucleotides: 9. Per germline, CDR1 SEHNR and CDR2 FQNEAQ (reference sequence).

The chain joins TRBV6-5 to TRBJ1-2; D may be TRBD1 (5 bases). V was trimmed by 2 bases and J by 4 bases, leaving 11 bases between them. The CDR3 sequence is 14 residues long. Germline V gene lookup returns CDR1 MNHEY and CDR2 SVGAGI. CDR3 sequence: CASSYLGGSYGYTF. The CDR3 DNA reads TGTGCCAGCAGTTACCTTGGGGGTAGCTATGGCTACACCTTC.

The genes are TRBV15 and TRBJ1-1, with D uncertain. The CDR3 is 14 residues long. V was cut by 0 bases and J by 6 bases, with 11 bases left in between. In germline, CDR1 is LNHNV, CDR2 YYDKDF (reference sequence). CDR3 nucleotide sequence: TGTGCCACCAGCAGAGATTTAGGTATGGCTGAAGCTTTCTTT. It yields the protein CATSRDLGMAEAFF. Variable domain in full (rest from reference TRBV15 and TRBJ1-1): DAMVIQNPRYQVTQFGKPVTLSCSQTLNHNVMYWYQQKSSQAPKLLFHYYDKDFNNEADTPDNFQSRRPNTSFCFLDIRSPGLGDTAMYLCATSRDLGMAEAFFGQGTRLTVV.

This chain links TRBV9 with TRBJ2-7; 10 nucleotides align to TRBD1. Trimming cost V 4 bases and J 5 bases; bases outside gene matches: 12. The CDR3 has 16 amino acids. Per the germline V gene, CDR1 is SGDLS and CDR2 is YYNGEE. The CDR3 nucleotides are TGTGCCAGCAGCCCACGACCGGGACAGGGGACCCACGAGCAGTACTTC. This codes for CASSPRPGQGTHEQYF.